Detailed here is one T cell receptor beta chain. The data originate from a study of sequential checkpoint blockade in melanoma. Study-wide context: Arm A got nivolumab then ipilimumab; arm B the reverse, 1:1. Each arm's sequence ended with maintenance nivolumab.

CDR1 and CDR2 (germline): LNHDA, SQIVND (reference sequence). V lost 3 bases, J lost 4 bases, and 12 bases lay in between. This CDR3 has 14 residues. Assay: immunoSEQ multiplex PCR; the TCRdb copy retains only in-frame clones and omits some. The top ten clones hold approximately 12% of a sample with around 40,000 clones, around 86% of them seen once. Regarding treatment: randomized to nivolumab then ipilimumab (arm A) or the reverse (arm B). DNA-damaging chemotherapy had not been given to any patient beforehand. From thawed PBMCs, live CD3+CD8+ cells negative for CD19 and CD56 were sorted. The origin of this receptor is a human donor with melanoma. The specimen comprised CD8+ T cells sorted from blood (inferred from file names), sampled from a patient given nivolumab and ipilimumab in sequence. This chain links TRBV19 with TRBJ1-1; D perhaps matches TRBD1 (6 bases). CDR3 in DNA: TGTGCCAGTAGTATTCCAGGGGCCACCACTGAAGCTTTCTTT. Amino acids: CASSIPGATTEAFF.